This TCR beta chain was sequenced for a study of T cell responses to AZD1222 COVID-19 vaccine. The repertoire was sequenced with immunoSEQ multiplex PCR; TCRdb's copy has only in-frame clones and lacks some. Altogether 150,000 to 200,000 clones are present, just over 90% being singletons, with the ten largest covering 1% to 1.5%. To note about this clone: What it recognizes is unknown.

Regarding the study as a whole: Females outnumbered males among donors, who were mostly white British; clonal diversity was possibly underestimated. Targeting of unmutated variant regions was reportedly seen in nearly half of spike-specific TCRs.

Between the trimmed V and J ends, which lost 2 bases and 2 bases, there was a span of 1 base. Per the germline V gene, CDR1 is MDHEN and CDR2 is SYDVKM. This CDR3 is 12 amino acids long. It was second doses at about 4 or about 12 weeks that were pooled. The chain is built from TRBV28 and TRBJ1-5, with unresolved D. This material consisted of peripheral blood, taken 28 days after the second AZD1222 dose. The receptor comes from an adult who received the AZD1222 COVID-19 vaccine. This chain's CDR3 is CASSLGNQPQHF. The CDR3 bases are TGTGCCAGCAGTTTAGGCAATCAGCCCCAGCATTTT.